This T cell receptor (beta chain) was retrieved from a study of CD4 T cells in relation to SARS-CoV-2 and coronaviruses. Naive and memory CD4+ T cells were cultured with CEF, then survey-sequenced. Here immunoSEQ multiplex PCR was the method, and the copy in TCRdb shows in-frame clones only, minus some. The repertoire holds 40,000 or so clones, with approximately 81% as singletons. 10^5 naive or memory CD4+ cells were cultured with CEF peptides for more than nine days. Remarks on this clone: Antigen unknown.

The CDR3 contains 13 residues. The ends were cut back, 0 bases at V and 7 bases at J, with 12 bases in the middle. Germline CDR1 SQVTM, CDR2 ANQGSEA. The rearrangement uses TRBV29-1 and TRBJ1-1; D call uncertain. This clonotype was obtained from an adult with COVID-19. The sample was naive CD4+ T cells from PBMCs, cultured in vitro. Sample subset: naive CD4+ T cells isolated by negative enrichment. CDR3 sequence reads: CSVEDPPVSEAFF. As DNA, the CDR3 is TGCAGCGTTGAAGACCCCCCTGTTAGTGAAGCTTTCTTT.